A selection of T cell receptor beta chains follows, all from one sample in a study of blood T cell repertoires in COVID-19. Data came from immunoSEQ multiplex PCR; TCRdb stores just in-frame clones and leaves some out. The sample lists under 500,000 clones; around 88% were seen once. The sequenced material came from peripheral blood. The receptors originated from a woman in her thirties with acute or convalescent COVID-19. The CDR3 runs from the conserved cysteine through the conserved F or W. The order of the fields is J gene, D gene, V gene, clone size, CDR3 protein, CDR3 DNA. The D gene is left open where the match is weak. Clone size is not always given. Where it is, it says once, few, many or a class for expanded clones.

j_gene: TRBJ2-1; d_gene: TRBD2; v_gene: TRBV24-1; abundance: once; CDR3aa: CATSDPGLAGGYEQFF; CDR3nt: TGTGCCACCAGTGACCCAGGACTAGCGGGGGGTTATGAGCAGTTCTTC
j_gene: TRBJ2-3; d_gene: NA; v_gene: TRBV9; abundance: NA; CDR3aa: CASGGDTDTQYF; CDR3nt: TGTGCCAGCGGGGGCGACACAGATACGCAGTATTTT
j_gene: TRBJ1-6; d_gene: NA; v_gene: TRBV11-2; abundance: NA; CDR3aa: CASSLQGGWNSPLHF; CDR3nt: TGTGCCAGCAGTTTACAGGGAGGGTGGAATTCACCCCTCCACTTT
j_gene: TRBJ2-3; d_gene: NA; v_gene: TRBV4-1; abundance: NA; CDR3aa: CASSQSGGPSDTQYF; CDR3nt: TGCGCCAGCAGCCAATCGGGGGGCCCCTCAGATACGCAGTATTTT
j_gene: TRBJ1-2; d_gene: NA; v_gene: TRBV2; abundance: NA; CDR3aa: CASSEGRSYGYTF; CDR3nt: TGTGCCAGCAGTGAAGGACGGAGCTATGGCTACACCTTC
j_gene: TRBJ2-1; d_gene: NA; v_gene: TRBV29-1; abundance: NA; CDR3aa: CSVEAGMGYNEQFF; CDR3nt: TGCAGCGTTGAGGCGGGGATGGGTTACAATGAGCAGTTCTTC
j_gene: TRBJ1-3; d_gene: TRBD1; v_gene: TRBV5-4; abundance: NA; CDR3aa: CASSSGQQIPSGNTIYF; CDR3nt: TGTGCCAGCAGCTCGGGACAGCAAATCCCCTCTGGAAACACCATATATTTT
j_gene: TRBJ1-2; d_gene: NA; v_gene: TRBV7-3; abundance: once; CDR3aa: CASSSHGGGLYTF; CDR3nt: TGTGCCAGCAGCTCTCATGGGGGAGGTCTCTACACCTTC
j_gene: TRBJ2-3; d_gene: TRBD2; v_gene: TRBV3-1/TRBV3-2; abundance: NA; CDR3aa: CASSRTSGGITDTQYF; CDR3nt: TGTGCCAGCAGCCGGACTAGCGGGGGGATCACAGATACGCAGTATTTT
j_gene: TRBJ2-3; d_gene: TRBD2; v_gene: TRBV2; abundance: NA; CDR3aa: CASSGQLQTSGGSDTQYF; CDR3nt: TGTGCCAGCAGTGGGCAGCTCCAGACTAGCGGGGGCTCAGATACGCAGTATTTT
j_gene: TRBJ2-2; d_gene: TRBD1; v_gene: TRBV5-1; abundance: NA; CDR3aa: CASSPTTGVDGELFF; CDR3nt: TGCGCCAGCAGCCCAACGACAGGGGTTGACGGGGAGCTGTTTTTT
j_gene: TRBJ2-1; d_gene: NA; v_gene: TRBV9; abundance: NA; CDR3aa: CASSVTGGVYNEQFF; CDR3nt: TGTGCCAGCAGCGTAACAGGGGGGGTTTACAATGAGCAGTTCTTC
j_gene: TRBJ2-3; d_gene: NA; v_gene: TRBV29-1; abundance: NA; CDR3aa: CSVMGLYTDTQYF; CDR3nt: TGCAGCGTCATGGGACTCTACACAGATACGCAGTATTTT
j_gene: TRBJ1-2; d_gene: NA; v_gene: TRBV2; abundance: NA; CDR3aa: CASSEGRGAIYGYTF; CDR3nt: TGTGCCAGCAGTGAAGGAAGGGGCGCCATCTATGGCTACACCTTC
j_gene: TRBJ2-2; d_gene: TRBD2; v_gene: TRBV12-5; abundance: NA; CDR3aa: CASGHPSGALIGELFF; CDR3nt: TGTGCTAGTGGCCACCCTAGCGGGGCATTGATCGGGGAGCTGTTTTTT
j_gene: TRBJ2-1; d_gene: NA; v_gene: TRBV7-3; abundance: NA; CDR3aa: CASSRSGTGVNEQFF; CDR3nt: TGTGCCAGCAGCCGTTCCGGGACGGGGGTAAATGAGCAGTTCTTC
j_gene: TRBJ2-5; d_gene: TRBD2; v_gene: TRBV13; abundance: once; CDR3aa: CASSLASGGTYQETQYF; CDR3nt: TGTGCCAGCAGCTTAGCCAGCGGGGGAACTTACCAAGAGACCCAGTACTTC
j_gene: TRBJ1-5; d_gene: NA; v_gene: TRBV19; abundance: NA; CDR3aa: CASSITDSNQPQHF; CDR3nt: TGTGCCAGTAGTATTACAGATAGCAATCAGCCCCAGCATTTT
j_gene: TRBJ1-1; d_gene: NA; v_gene: TRBV9; abundance: NA; CDR3aa: CASSVDPSDPSGLNEAFF; CDR3nt: TGTGCCAGCAGCGTAGACCCCTCGGACCCGTCGGGACTGAATGAAGCTTTCTTT
j_gene: TRBJ2-7; d_gene: NA; v_gene: TRBV9; abundance: NA; CDR3aa: CASSPRRADNYEQYF; CDR3nt: TGTGCCAGCAGCCCCCGCAGGGCGGACAATTACGAGCAGTACTTC
j_gene: TRBJ1-1; d_gene: TRBD1; v_gene: TRBV7-9; abundance: NA; CDR3aa: CASSPQTGFPEAFF; CDR3nt: TGTGCCAGCAGCCCCCAGACAGGGTTTCCTGAAGCTTTCTTT
j_gene: TRBJ2-4; d_gene: TRBD1; v_gene: TRBV5-1; abundance: once; CDR3aa: CASSLSGTEGNIQYF; CDR3nt: TGCGCCAGCAGCTTGAGTGGGACAGAAGGAAACATTCAGTACTTC
j_gene: TRBJ2-7; d_gene: TRBD1; v_gene: TRBV5-8; abundance: NA; CDR3aa: CASSQPGQGYEQYF; CDR3nt: TGTGCCAGCAGTCAACCGGGACAGGGGTACGAGCAGTACTTC
j_gene: TRBJ1-5; d_gene: NA; v_gene: TRBV6-1; abundance: NA; CDR3aa: CASSEARGQPQHF; CDR3nt: TGTGCCAGCAGTGAAGCGCGGGGACAGCCCCAGCATTTT
j_gene: TRBJ1-2; d_gene: NA; v_gene: TRBV25-1; abundance: NA; CDR3aa: CASSAPGTEQNRYTF; CDR3nt: TGTGCCAGCAGTGCCCCGGGGACTGAGCAGAATCGCTACACCTTC
j_gene: TRBJ1-1; d_gene: NA; v_gene: TRBV19; abundance: NA; CDR3aa: CASTEDRINTEAFF; CDR3nt: TGTGCCAGTACCGAGGACAGAATTAACACTGAAGCTTTCTTT
j_gene: TRBJ2-5; d_gene: TRBD1; v_gene: TRBV24-1; abundance: NA; CDR3aa: CATSDPWADRGTQYF; CDR3nt: TGTGCCACCAGTGACCCTTGGGCAGACAGGGGGACCCAGTACTTC
j_gene: TRBJ1-2; d_gene: NA; v_gene: TRBV5-4; abundance: once; CDR3aa: CASSLGGQEGRYTF; CDR3nt: TGTGCCAGCAGCTTGGGCGGGCAGGAGGGAAGATACACCTTC
j_gene: TRBJ1-1; d_gene: TRBD1; v_gene: TRBV24-1; abundance: NA; CDR3aa: CATKGDRGGAFF; CDR3nt: TGTGCCACAAAGGGCGACAGGGGAGGAGCTTTCTTT